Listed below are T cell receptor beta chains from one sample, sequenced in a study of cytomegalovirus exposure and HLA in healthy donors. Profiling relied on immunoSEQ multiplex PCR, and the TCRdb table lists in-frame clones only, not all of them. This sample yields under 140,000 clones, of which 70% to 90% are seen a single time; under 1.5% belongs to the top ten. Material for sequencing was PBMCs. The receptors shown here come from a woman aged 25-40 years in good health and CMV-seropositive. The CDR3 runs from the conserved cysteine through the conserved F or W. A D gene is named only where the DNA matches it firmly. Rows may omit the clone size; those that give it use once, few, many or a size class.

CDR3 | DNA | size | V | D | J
CASSFGQGRAEAFF | TGTGCCAGCAGCTTCGGACAGGGGCGGGCTGAAGCTTTCTTT | NA | TRBV5-6 | TRBD1 | TRBJ1-1
CASSLDGGSYGYTF | TGTGCCAGCAGCTTGGATGGGGGGTCCTATGGCTACACCTTC | NA | TRBV5-4 | NA | TRBJ1-2
CASSLAGRPLEQYF | TGCGCCAGCAGCTTGGCCGGGAGACCCCTCGAGCAGTACTTC | NA | TRBV5-1 | NA | TRBJ2-7
CASSLDMGQHNEQFF | TGTGCCAGCAGCTTAGATATGGGACAACACAATGAGCAGTTCTTC | NA | TRBV11-2 | NA | TRBJ2-1
CASSDRGSGNTIYF | TGTGCCAGCAGCGACAGGGGCTCTGGAAACACCATATATTTT | NA | TRBV9 | TRBD1 | TRBJ1-3
CATRVPGHRTDTQYF | TGTGCCACCAGGGTACCGGGACATCGCACAGATACGCAGTATTTT | NA | TRBV15 | NA | TRBJ2-3
CASRPTLGNEQFF | TGTGCCAGCAGACCCACCCTAGGCAATGAGCAGTTCTTC | once | TRBV7-6 | NA | TRBJ2-1
CASSLVEGGGYGYTF | TGCGCCAGCAGCTTGGTTGAGGGCGGCGGCTATGGCTACACCTTC | NA | TRBV5-1 | NA | TRBJ1-2
CASSIGQANTGELFF | TGTGCCAGTAGTATCGGACAGGCGAACACCGGGGAGCTGTTTTTT | once | TRBV19 | TRBD1 | TRBJ2-2
CASSLRTSGSGEQYF | TGTGCCAGCAGTCTCAGGACTAGCGGGAGCGGCGAGCAGTACTTC | NA | TRBV27 | TRBD2 | TRBJ2-7
CASALGLAGRDTQYF | TGTGCTAGTGCCTTGGGACTAGCGGGAAGAGATACGCAGTATTTT | NA | TRBV12-5 | TRBD2 | TRBJ2-3
CASSLDRAGTQYF | TGTGCCAGCAGCTTGGACCGCGCGGGGACCCAGTACTTC | NA | TRBV5-4 | NA | TRBJ2-5
CAWGQGRRKLFF | TGTGCCTGGGGACAGGGACGGCGAAAACTGTTTTTT | NA | TRBV30 | TRBD1 | TRBJ1-4
CSARDQGGHPF | TGCAGTGCTAGAGATCAAGGGGGCCACCCTTTT | NA | TRBV20-1 | TRBD1 | TRBJ1-1
CASSLLAGGKYTGELFF | TGTGCCAGCAGCCTCCTAGCGGGAGGGAAATACACCGGGGAGCTGTTTTTT | NA | TRBV5-4 | TRBD2 | TRBJ2-2
CASSQTGRNSPLHF | TGCGCCAGCAGCCAGACAGGGCGGAATTCACCCCTCCACTTT | NA | TRBV4-3 | TRBD1 | TRBJ1-6
CASSISGTAEAFF | TGTGCCAGTAGTATCTCCGGGACAGCTGAAGCTTTCTTT | NA | TRBV19 | TRBD1 | TRBJ1-1
CASSGQGAGANVLTF | TGTGCCAGCAGCGGTCAGGGGGCTGGGGCCAACGTCCTGACTTTC | NA | TRBV9 | TRBD1 | TRBJ2-6
CATSREGGSTEAFF | TGTGCCACCAGCAGAGAGGGGGGTAGCACTGAAGCTTTCTTT | NA | TRBV15 | NA | TRBJ1-1
CASREQISREELFF | TGTGCCAGCAGGGAACAGATCTCGAGGGAGGAGCTGTTTTTT | once | TRBV5-6 | NA | TRBJ2-2
CATSRERGPSSYEQYF | TGTGCCACCAGCAGAGAAAGGGGCCCTAGCTCCTACGAGCAGTACTTC | NA | TRBV15 | NA | TRBJ2-7
CASTFFAGVVHEQYF | TGTGCCAGCACCTTTTTTGCGGGAGTGGTGCACGAGCAGTACTTC | NA | TRBV2 | TRBD2 | TRBJ2-7
CASSRLAGVPYNEQFF | TGTGCCAGCAGCCGACTAGCGGGAGTCCCCTACAATGAGCAGTTCTTC | NA | TRBV7-3 | TRBD2 | TRBJ2-1
CASSLSPRAEAFF | TGTGCCAGCAGCCTAAGTCCCCGGGCTGAAGCTTTCTTT | NA | TRBV6-5 | NA | TRBJ1-1
CASSLTLSGRVDEQFF | TGTGCCAGCAGTTTAACCCTTAGCGGGAGGGTCGATGAGCAGTTCTTC | NA | TRBV28 | TRBD2 | TRBJ2-1
CASSFGSVYGYTF | TGTGCCAGCAGCTTCGGGTCAGTCTATGGCTACACCTTC | NA | TRBV7-9 | NA | TRBJ1-2
CAWSLGDRRDTQYF | TGTGCCTGGAGTCTCGGGGACAGGCGGGATACGCAGTATTTT | NA | TRBV30 | TRBD1 | TRBJ2-3
CASSVGANPNTGELFF | TGTGCCAGCAGCGTAGGCGCCAACCCGAACACCGGGGAGCTGTTTTTT | NA | TRBV9 | NA | TRBJ2-2
CASSLARRNTIYF | TGTGCCAGCAGCTTGGCACGTCGAAACACCATATATTTT | NA | TRBV11-2 | NA | TRBJ1-3
CASSLRPGTGVSGYTF | TGTGCCAGCAGCCTTCGTCCCGGGACAGGGGTTAGTGGCTACACCTTC | NA | TRBV7-9 | TRBD1 | TRBJ1-2
CASSVAGHRTDTQYF | TGCGCCAGCAGTGTAGCGGGACACCGCACGGATACGCAGTATTTT | NA | TRBV10-1 | TRBD2 | TRBJ2-3
CAIRQEILDGYTF | TGTGCCATTAGACAGGAAATTCTCGATGGCTACACCTTC | NA | TRBV2 | NA | TRBJ1-2
CASSYAREETQYF | TGTGCCAGCAGCTATGCGCGAGAAGAGACCCAGTACTTC | NA | TRBV7-3 | NA | TRBJ2-5
CASSLVPGGYTF | TGTGCCAGCAGTTTAGTTCCGGGGGGCTACACCTTC | NA | TRBV28 | NA | TRBJ1-2
CASSLQLGDTQYF | TGTGCCAGCAGTTTACAGCTAGGAGATACGCAGTATTTT | NA | TRBV28 | NA | TRBJ2-3
CASSHRPDSSGNTIYF | TGTGCCAGCAGCCATCGACCCGACAGCTCTGGAAACACCATATATTTT | NA | TRBV5-4 | NA | TRBJ1-3
CASSEGQLYGYTF | TGTGCCAGCAGTGAGGGACAGCTCTATGGCTACACCTTC | NA | TRBV25-1 | TRBD1 | TRBJ1-2
CAWAERRDRSSYNSPLHF | TGTGCCTGGGCAGAACGTCGGGACAGGAGCTCCTATAATTCACCCCTCCACTTT | NA | TRBV30 | TRBD1 | TRBJ1-6
CASSAYEEVETQYF | TGTGCCAGCAGCGCCTACGAGGAAGTAGAGACCCAGTACTTC | NA | TRBV7-9 | NA | TRBJ2-5
CASSPRGATEAFF | TGTGCCAGCAGCCCCCGGGGAGCCACTGAAGCTTTCTTT | NA | TRBV11-3 | NA | TRBJ1-1
CASSQMGRNTIYF | TGTGCCAGCAGCCAGATGGGGAGGAACACCATATATTTT | NA | TRBV4-2 | NA | TRBJ1-3
CASSLSGLGGELFF | TGTGCCAGCAGTTTAAGCGGACTAGGCGGGGAGCTGTTTTTT | NA | TRBV27 | TRBD2 | TRBJ2-2
CASSPWTSRYYEQYF | TGTGCCAGCAGTCCATGGACTAGCAGATACTACGAGCAGTACTTC | NA | TRBV28 | TRBD2 | TRBJ2-7
CAWRVPGGELFF | TGTGCCTGGAGGGTCCCGGGCGGGGAGCTGTTTTTT | few | TRBV30 | NA | TRBJ2-2
CASSPRQGDKNIQYF | TGTGCCAGCTCACCACGTCAGGGGGACAAAAACATTCAGTACTTC | NA | TRBV18 | TRBD1 | TRBJ2-4
CATGWGDYGYTF | TGTGCCACCGGGTGGGGGGACTATGGCTACACCTTC | NA | TRBV7-9 | NA | TRBJ1-2
CASSSPREALGVYEQYF | TGTGCCAGCAGTTCCCCGAGGGAGGCCCTTGGGGTTTACGAGCAGTACTTC | NA | TRBV28 | NA | TRBJ2-7
CASSRTLGWTLHF | TGTGCCAGCAGCCGCACACTCGGGTGGACCCTCCACTTT | NA | TRBV7-2 | NA | TRBJ1-6